This T cell receptor (beta chain) appears in the sequencing data of a study of siplizumab effects on memory and regulatory T cells. The repertoire was sequenced with immunoSEQ multiplex PCR; TCRdb's copy has only in-frame clones and lacks some. The sample has some 65,000 clones, around 90% seen once. Comments on this clone: The antigen remains unidentified.

This CDR3 is 14 amino acids long. V dropped 6 bases and J dropped 5; count of bases not matched to a gene: 6. Germline CDR1 and CDR2: MDHEN and SYDVKM. Study-wide findings and caveats: The Treg-derived share of mappable alloreactive CD4+ clones averaged about 74% with siplizumab and about 30% in controls.

This sequence joins TRBV28 and TRBJ1-2; TRBD1 agrees at 10 bases. The sequenced sample was Tregs sorted from blood. This receptor was obtained from a human donor in good health. The CDR3 reads CASRNRDRGYGYTF. The CDR3 DNA reads as TGTGCCAGCAGAAACCGGGACAGGGGATATGGCTACACCTTC.